A selection of T cell receptor beta chains follows, all from one sample in a study of T cell responses to AZD1222 COVID-19 vaccine. Method: immunoSEQ multiplex PCR; TCRdb's copy keeps in-frame clones and lacks some. The sample consists of roughly 42,000 clones, 88% of them appearing once. The starting material was peripheral blood, obtained 28 days after the second dose of the MenACWY control vaccine. The receptors stem from an adult who received the MenACWY meningococcal vaccine as a control. Both conserved end residues are part of each CDR3. D genes are given only for firm matches. Expanded clones get a size class; other rows say once, few or many, or leave the size out.

TRBV4-1	-	15	TRBD2	TRBJ2-3	CASSQHGTSADTQYF	TGCGCCAGCAGCCAGCACGGGACTAGCGCAGATACGCAGTATTTT
TRBV5-6	-	16	TRBD2	TRBJ2-1	CASSFTGTSRYNEQFF	TGTGCCAGCAGCTTTACCGGGACTAGCCGCTACAATGAGCAGTTCTTC
TRBV30	-	16	TRBD1	TRBJ2-4	CAWSVGTGGLKNIQYF	TGTGCCTGGAGTGTCGGGACAGGGGGCCTAAAAAACATTCAGTACTTC
TRBV2	-	17	-	TRBJ2-7	CASQPKTSSRGTYEQYF	TGTGCCAGCCAGCCCAAGACTTCAAGTAGGGGGACCTACGAGCAGTACTTC
TRBV15	-	16	TRBD1	TRBJ1-2	CATSRDGTGPYYGYTF	TGTGCCACCAGCAGAGATGGGACAGGACCTTACTATGGCTACACCTTC
TRBV11-2	-	13	TRBD2	TRBJ2-1	CASSFLAGNEQFF	TGTGCCAGCAGCTTCCTAGCGGGCAATGAGCAGTTCTTC
TRBV5-1	-	14	-	TRBJ2-4	CASSSWVEGNIQYF	TGCGCCAGCAGCTCATGGGTCGAGGGTAACATTCAGTACTTC
TRBV7-9	few	17	TRBD2	TRBJ2-1	CASSLGGLAGTYNEQFF	TGTGCCAGCAGCTTAGGGGGACTAGCGGGAACCTACAATGAGCAGTTCTTC
TRBV7-9	once	13	TRBD1	TRBJ2-7	CASSSRGPEEQYF	TGTGCCAGCAGCTCCAGGGGGCCGGAGGAGCAGTACTTC
TRBV9	-	13	-	TRBJ1-2	CASSGVGGYGYTF	TGTGCCAGCAGCGGGGTCGGAGGCTATGGCTACACCTTC
TRBV18	-	15	-	TRBJ2-5	CASSPLTRPQETQYF	TGTGCCAGCTCACCCTTGACCCGGCCGCAAGAGACCCAGTACTTC
TRBV7-9	once	17	-	TRBJ2-3	CASSSSLPGAGTDTQYF	TGTGCCAGCAGCTCCTCCTTGCCGGGAGCGGGCACAGATACGCAGTATTTT
TRBV6-5	-	16	-	TRBJ1-1	CASSYLGVPSNTEAFF	TGTGCCAGCAGTTATCTGGGGGTACCCTCGAACACTGAAGCTTTCTTT
TRBV19	-	18	TRBD2	TRBJ2-2	CASSAPILLAAYTGELFF	TGTGCCAGTAGTGCTCCAATCTTACTAGCGGCTTACACCGGGGAGCTGTTTTTT
TRBV5-4	-	16	TRBD2	TRBJ2-3	CASSRTISAGADTQYF	TGTGCCAGCAGCCGGACTATTTCGGCGGGGGCAGATACGCAGTATTTT